What follows are 24 T cell receptor beta chains derived from one specimen sequenced in a study of Ad26.COV2.S vaccination and SARS-CoV-2 variants. Treatment given: about 20 received Ad26.COV2.S at low or high dose, single or two shots; about 5 received placebo; per-sample allocation not given. After the first vaccine or placebo injection, samples were drawn on day 63. Produced via immunoSEQ multiplex PCR; TCRdb's table is partial and in-frame only. The data contain 200,000 to 300,000 clones, 70% to 90% of them singletons. The sequencing used peripheral blood, collected in a trial of Ad26.COV2.S vaccine versus placebo. These receptors originate from a person aged 18-65 years who received the Ad26.COV2.S COVID-19 vaccine or a placebo.

The CDR3 region has the DNA TGTGCCAGCTCACCCCTGGGGCTAGCGGGGGGTTCGAGGGGCGAGCAGTACTTC. Translating it yields CASSPLGLAGGSRGEQYF. The rearrangement uses TRBV18 and TRBJ2-7, with TRBD2 matching over 11 bases. The CDR3 length is 18 residues. Germline V CDR1 and CDR2: KGHSH, LQKENI. Germline trimming cut 3 bases from V and 6 bases from J; bases unmatched to any gene: 16.

The chain has TRBV19 and TRBJ1-5; no clear D gene. The CDR3 runs to 14 residues. Between the trimmed V and J ends, which lost 6 bases and 0 bases, there was a span of 9 bases. The V gene's germline CDR1 is LNHDA and CDR2 SQIVND (reference sequence). The CDR3 DNA is TGTGCCAGTAGGCTACTGGGTAGCAATCAGCCCCAGCATTTT. This translates into CASRLLGSNQPQHF.

The genes are TRBV28 and TRBJ1-5; TRBD1 is a possible D gene (5 bases). Trimming stripped 5 bases from V and 3 bases from J, with 17 bases between. This CDR3 spans 16 amino acids. CDR1 and CDR2 from the germline V gene are MDHEN and SYDVKM. CDR3 in DNA: TGTGCCAGCAGTCCAAGTATCGGGGCAGTCAATCAGCCCCAGCATTTT. This codes for CASSPSIGAVNQPQHF.

The chain is built from TRBV6-2 or TRBV6-3 and TRBJ1-2, with D perhaps matching TRBD1 (5 bases). There are 16 residues in the CDR3. The V end was cut by 6 bases, the J end by 4 bases, with 21 bases between. CDR1 and CDR2 (germline): MNHEY, SVGEGT. The CDR3 nucleotides read TGTGCCAGCAGCCAAGCCGGGGCCCCCGAGGGCTATGGCTACACCTTC. As protein: CASSQAGAPEGYGYTF.

This clone was observed a single time. This chain connects TRBV4-2 to TRBJ2-7; the D gene is possibly TRBD1 (7 bases). V was clipped by 0 bases and J by 0 bases, with 9 bases between them. CDR3 length equals 15 residues. Germline lookup yields CDR1 LGHNA and CDR2 YNFKEQ. The CDR3 region is CASSQERDSSYEQYF. Here the CDR3 DNA reads TGTGCCAGCAGCCAAGAGCGGGACAGCTCCTACGAGCAGTACTTC.

This chain links TRBV5-1 with TRBJ2-1, with D perhaps TRBD1 (5 bases). V lost 6 bases to trimming and J lost 0 bases, with 13 bases between them. CDR1 SGHRS and CDR2 YFSETQ come from the germline V gene. This CDR3 is 15 amino acids long. The CDR3 region is CASNQDSGSYNEQFF. CDR3 bases: TGCGCCAGCAACCAAGACAGTGGCTCCTACAATGAGCAGTTCTTC.

The rearrangement links TRBV9 to TRBJ2-7; D possibly corresponds to TRBD1 (6 bases). The CDR3 is 15 residues long. Germline V lookup: CDR1 SGDLS, CDR2 YYNGEE. V was shortened by 2 bases and J by 4 bases, with 16 bases between the two germline ends. The CDR3: CASSVTWGPTYEQYF. In DNA, the CDR3 is TGTGCCAGCAGCGTCACGTGGGGGCCCACTTACGAGCAGTACTTC.

V gene TRBV5-1 combines with J gene TRBJ2-6, with D tentatively TRBD1 (6 bases). Germline V gives CDR1 SGHRS, CDR2 YFSETQ. CDR3 length equals 17 residues. V was trimmed by 4 bases and J by 0 bases, leaving 14 bases between them. CDR3 sequence: CASSIMTGPSGANVLTF. In DNA form, the CDR3 reads TGCGCCAGCAGCATAATGACAGGACCCTCTGGGGCCAACGTCCTGACTTTC. The variable domain in full, with the rest retrieved from reference TRBV5-1 and TRBJ2-6, is KAGVTQTPRYLIKTRGQQVTLSCSPISGHRSVSWYQQTPGQGLQFLFEYFSETQRNKGNFPGRFSGRQFSNSRSEMNVSTLELGDSALYLCASSIMTGPSGANVLTFGAGSRLTVL.

This clone was observed once. This sequence joins TRBV24-1 and TRBJ2-1, with 9 bases matching TRBD2. Germline assignment: CDR1 KGHDR and CDR2 SFDVKD. The V and J ends lost 8 bases and 8 bases, in that order; junction bases with no gene match: 12. The CDR3 runs to 15 residues. CDR3 sequence reads: CATKRGGVGADEQFF. Written as DNA, the CDR3 is TGTGCCACCAAACGCGGGGGGGTCGGAGCCGATGAGCAGTTCTTC.

This chain's CDR3 is CASSLDVGGEQYF. The CDR3 DNA follows: TGTGCCAGCAGCTTAGATGTGGGGGGGGAGCAGTACTTC. The chain carries TRBV7-8 and TRBJ2-7, with 7 bases identical to TRBD2. From germline, CDR1 is SGHVS and CDR2 FQNEAQ. J was trimmed by 7 bases and V by 1 base; bases with no gene match: 4. The CDR3 is 13 amino acids.

J is TRBJ2-7 and V is TRBV7-9; TRBD1 aligns across 7 bases. With 5 bases clipped from V and 1 base from J, the junction kept 8 bases outside the gene matches. The CDR3 extends over 15 amino acids. Germline assignment: CDR1 SEHNR and CDR2 FQNEAQ (reference sequence). The CDR3 DNA reads TGTGCCAGCAGCCCAGGACAGGTGGGGTCCTACGAGCAGTACTTC. Residues: CASSPGQVGSYEQYF.

This chain joins TRBV11-2 and TRBJ1-2; unclear D gene. The CDR3 is made up of 13 amino acids. CDR1 SGHAT and CDR2 FQNNGV come from the germline V gene. Trimming removed 1 base from V and 7 bases from J, with 10 bases in between. This chain's CDR3 is CASSLVGVGGYTF. CDR3 coding DNA: TGTGCCAGCAGCTTAGTCGGGGTCGGTGGCTACACCTTC.

The chain is built from TRBV5-4 and TRBJ2-7; the D call may be TRBD1 or TRBD2 (5 bases each). Germline V gives CDR1 SGHNT, CDR2 YYREEE (reference sequence). Trimming cost V 5 bases and J 4 bases, with 16 bases left between them. The length of the CDR3 is 14 residues. The CDR3 region is CASSSAGRGYEQYF. The CDR3 coding sequence is TGTGCCAGCAGTTCGGCAGGGAGAGGATACGAGCAGTACTTC.

The chain joins TRBV10-3 to TRBJ1-1, with 8 bases identical to TRBD1. The CDR3 length is 13 residues. Germline V CDR1 and CDR2: ENHRY, SYGVKD. V lost 4 bases and J lost 10; bases outside the gene matches: 8. CDR3 sequence: CAISGGTGVRAFF. CDR3 coding DNA: TGTGCCATCAGTGGAGGGACAGGTGTGCGAGCTTTCTTT.

The chain recombines TRBV13 with TRBJ2-1; 7 bases are shared with TRBD1. Germline loops: CDR1 PRHDT, CDR2 FYEKMQ (reference sequence). The CDR3 has 14 amino acids. Trimming at V came to 4 bases and at J to 6 bases, leaving 6 bases not matched to a gene. The CDR3 loop reads CASSSNRGGNEQFF. CDR3 nucleotide sequence: TGTGCCAGCAGCTCCAACAGGGGCGGCAATGAGCAGTTCTTC.

The genes are TRBV10-3 and TRBJ1-4; possibly TRBD1 for D (5 bases). The V gene lost 2 bases and the J gene lost 8 bases, with 12 bases spanning the gap. Germline V lookup: CDR1 ENHRY, CDR2 SYGVKD. This CDR3 has 14 residues. CDR3 sequence reads: CAISEPLRGEKLFF. CDR3 nucleotide sequence: TGTGCCATCAGTGAGCCACTTCGGGGGGAAAAACTGTTTTTT.

The chain combines TRBV4-3 with TRBJ2-3; D perhaps matches TRBD2 (6 bases). Trimming left V 1 base short and J 2 bases short, with 16 bases between. The CDR3 consists of 17 residues. Germline CDR1 is LGHNA and CDR2 is YSLEER. Here the CDR3 DNA reads TGCGCCAGCAGCCAAGGCCGAGGAGGAGGGTCCACAGATACGCAGTATTTT. Amino acid sequence: CASSQGRGGGSTDTQYF.

The chain recombines TRBV19 with TRBJ1-6; D not certain. The CDR3 has 14 amino acids. Trimming left V 7 bases short and J 9 bases short, with 16 bases between. The V gene's germline CDR1 is LNHDA and CDR2 SQIVND (reference sequence). The CDR3 DNA follows: TGTGCCAGTAAAAAGGGAGAGGTGGGTTCACCCCTCCACTTT. It encodes CASKKGEVGSPLHF.

The chain recombines TRBV7-3 with TRBJ1-1, with 7 bases fitting TRBD1. V shed 1 base, J shed 4 bases, and the junction held 3 bases outside the gene matches. CDR1 is SGHTA, CDR2 FQGTGA, per germline. This CDR3 is built from 14 residues. The CDR3 protein is CASSLKGAGTEAFF. The CDR3 nucleotides read TGTGCCAGCAGCTTAAAGGGGGCAGGCACTGAAGCTTTCTTT.

In this sample, this clone turned up a few times. This chain joins TRBV7-2 and TRBJ1-6, with a possible D match to TRBD1 (5 bases). V shed 5 bases and J shed 10 bases, with 12 bases lying between them. Per the germline V gene, CDR1 is SGHTA and CDR2 is FQGNSA. The length of the CDR3 is 13 residues. The CDR3 protein is CASSPRWGSPLHF. In nucleotides, the CDR3 is TGTGCCAGCAGCCCGAGGTGGGGGTCACCCCTCCACTTT.

The V and J genes are TRBV2 and TRBJ1-3, with TRBD1 as a possible D gene (6 bases). The germline V and J ends were trimmed by 6 bases and 2 bases, with 11 bases remaining between them. CDR1 is SNHLY and CDR2 is FYNNEI in the germline V gene. This CDR3 spans 14 amino acids. The CDR3 DNA is TGTGCCAGCAGACGACAGGCTACTGGAAACACCATATATTTT. Amino acids: CASRRQATGNTIYF.

The chain combines TRBV4-3 with TRBJ2-6; possibly TRBD1 for D (6 bases). Trimming cost V 0 bases and J 0 bases, with 15 bases left between them. Germline-derived CDR1 and CDR2 are LGHNA and YSLEER. This CDR3 region has 19 residues. CDR3 sequence reads: CASSQEERTDLSGANVLTF. In DNA, the CDR3 is TGCGCCAGCAGCCAAGAGGAAAGGACAGACCTCTCTGGGGCCAACGTCCTGACTTTC.

This clone appeared once. V and J are TRBV19 and TRBJ1-6; a weak D match, TRBD1 (5 bases). The CDR3 is 14 residues long. Trimming took off 7 bases at V and 6 bases at J, with 13 bases between the two ends. In germline, CDR1 is LNHDA, CDR2 SQIVND (reference sequence). The CDR3 nucleotides are TGTGCCAGTAAGATGGGGCAGTTTAATTCACCCCTCCACTTT. Encoded protein: CASKMGQFNSPLHF.

The chain links TRBV28 to TRBJ1-1, with a weak D call TRBD1 (6 bases). Trimming pared 2 bases from V and 10 bases from J, leaving 20 bases between. The V gene's germline CDR1 is MDHEN and CDR2 SYDVKM. This CDR3 comprises 15 residues. Here the CDR3 reads CASSLVTGRTGLAFF. Written as DNA, the CDR3 is TGTGCCAGCAGTTTAGTAACAGGGAGAACTGGGCTAGCTTTCTTT. Full variable domain (missing parts from reference TRBV28 and TRBJ1-1): DVKVTQSSRYLVKRTGEKVFLECVQDMDHENMFWYRQDPGLGLRLIYFSYDVKMKEKGDIPEGYSVSREKKERFSLILESASTNQTSMYLCASSLVTGRTGLAFFGQGTRLTVV.